This T cell receptor (beta chain) originates from a study of identical twins. Study-level points and caveats: Zero-insertion results could be subject to partial confounding by invariant MAIT and iNKT cells. High-abundance cord blood beta clonotypes had fewer insertions; memory repertoires showed none. With beta out-of-frame sequences, excess sharing by twins was weaker.

V was clipped by 6 bases and J by 2 bases, with 10 bases between them. Germline-derived CDR1 and CDR2 are DFQATT and SNEGSKA (reference sequence). The CDR3 covers 12 residues. This clonotype was seen repeatedly, ten times or more. What it binds is unknown. Template switching (which added a universal primer site) was used, and cDNA carried unique molecular identifiers. TCRdb redid the calling of the 5' RACE reads with MiXCR, one entry per CDR3 protein. The sample has around 160,000 distinct CDR3 sequences, around 3.5% seen once. Sequenced input: memory T cells sorted from blood. The V and J genes are TRBV20-1 and TRBJ1-1; no clear D. The clonotype comes from a man aged 18 to 30 in good health. CDR3 bases: TGCAGTGCCCAATCGGGTAACACTGAAGCTTTCTTT. Translated, it gives CSAQSGNTEAFF.